This T cell receptor beta chain is from a study of cytomegalovirus exposure and HLA in healthy donors. To note about this clone: Its antigen is as yet unknown.

V lost 4 bases, J lost 7 bases, and 11 bases lay in between. Germline V gene lookup returns CDR1 LNHDA and CDR2 SQIVND (reference sequence). The CDR3 extends over 14 amino acids. Primers: 60 Vbeta forward and 13 Jbeta reverse. Assay: immunoSEQ multiplex PCR; the TCRdb copy retains only in-frame clones and omits some. Found here are roughly 120,000 clones, roughly four fifths of them singletons; the top ten hold about 2%. General study results and limits: TCR beta V- and J-gene trimming was later associated with a missense DCLRE1C variant.

The TCR was taken from a man between 45 and 60 years old in good health and CMV-seronegative. Sequencing used PBMCs. The V gene is TRBV19, the J gene TRBJ1-6, with a weak D call TRBD1 (6 bases). The CDR3 loop reads CASSNEGGNSPLHF. DNA of the CDR3: TGTGCCAGTAGTAATGAGGGGGGGAATTCACCCCTCCACTTT.